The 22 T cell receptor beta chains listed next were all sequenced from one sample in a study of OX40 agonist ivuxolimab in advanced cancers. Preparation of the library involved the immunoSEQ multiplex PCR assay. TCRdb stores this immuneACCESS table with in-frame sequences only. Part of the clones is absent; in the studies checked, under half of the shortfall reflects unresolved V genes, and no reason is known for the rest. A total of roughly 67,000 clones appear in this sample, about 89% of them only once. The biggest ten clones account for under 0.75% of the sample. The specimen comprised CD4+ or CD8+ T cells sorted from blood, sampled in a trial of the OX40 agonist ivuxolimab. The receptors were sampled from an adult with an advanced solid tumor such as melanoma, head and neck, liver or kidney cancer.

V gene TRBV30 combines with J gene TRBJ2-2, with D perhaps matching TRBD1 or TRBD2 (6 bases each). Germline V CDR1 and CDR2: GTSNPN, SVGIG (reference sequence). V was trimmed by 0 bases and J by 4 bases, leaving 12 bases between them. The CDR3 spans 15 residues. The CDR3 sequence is CAWSVRRGVTGELFF. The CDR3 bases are TGTGCCTGGAGTGTACGGAGGGGGGTCACCGGGGAGCTGTTTTTT.

CDR3 sequence (DNA): TGTGCCAGCAGTTACAGGACAGGGGGTGGCTACACCTTC. Residues: CASSYRTGGGYTF. The chain is built from TRBV6-5 and TRBJ1-2; 10 nucleotides agree with TRBD1. The CDR3 contains 13 residues. V shed 2 bases, J shed 7 bases, and the junction held 1 base outside the gene matches. Germline CDR1 MNHEY, CDR2 SVGAGI.

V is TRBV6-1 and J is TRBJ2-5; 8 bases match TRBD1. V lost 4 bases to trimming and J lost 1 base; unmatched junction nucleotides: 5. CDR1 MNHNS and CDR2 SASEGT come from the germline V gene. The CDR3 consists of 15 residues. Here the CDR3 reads CASSGSTGGQETQYF. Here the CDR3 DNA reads TGTGCCAGCAGTGGGTCTACAGGGGGCCAAGAGACCCAGTACTTC.

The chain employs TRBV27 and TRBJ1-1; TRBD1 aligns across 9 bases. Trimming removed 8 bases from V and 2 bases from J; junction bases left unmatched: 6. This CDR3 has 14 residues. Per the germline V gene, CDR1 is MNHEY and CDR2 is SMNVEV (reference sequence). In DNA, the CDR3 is TGTGCCAGCCAGACAGGGGGGATAAACACTGAAGCTTTCTTT. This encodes CASQTGGINTEAFF.

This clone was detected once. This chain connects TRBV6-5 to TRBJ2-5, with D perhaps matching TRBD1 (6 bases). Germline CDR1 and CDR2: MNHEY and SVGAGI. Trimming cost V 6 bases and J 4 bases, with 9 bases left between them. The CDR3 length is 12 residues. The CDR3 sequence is CASSLQGETQYF. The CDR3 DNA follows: TGTGCCAGCAGCCTACAGGGAGAGACCCAGTACTTC.

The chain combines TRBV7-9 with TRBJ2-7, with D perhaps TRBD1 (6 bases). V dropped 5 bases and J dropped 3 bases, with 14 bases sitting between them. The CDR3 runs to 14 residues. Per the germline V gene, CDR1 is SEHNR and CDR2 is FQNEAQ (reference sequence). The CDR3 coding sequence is TGTGCCAGCAGCCCACTCGGACAGCACTACGAGCAGTACTTC. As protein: CASSPLGQHYEQYF. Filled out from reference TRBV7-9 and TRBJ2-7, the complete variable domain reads DTGVSQNPRHKITKRGQNVTFRCDPISEHNRLYWYRQTLGQGPEFLTYFQNEAQLEKSRLLSDRFSAERPKGSFSTLEIQRTEQGDSAMYLCASSPLGQHYEQYFGPGTRLTVT.

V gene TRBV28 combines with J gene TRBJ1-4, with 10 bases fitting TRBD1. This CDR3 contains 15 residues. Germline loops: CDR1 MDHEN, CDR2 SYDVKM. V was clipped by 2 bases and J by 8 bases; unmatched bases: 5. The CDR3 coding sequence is TGTGCCAGCAGTTTAGGGGGACAGGGGAACGAAAAACTGTTTTTT. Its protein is CASSLGGQGNEKLFF.

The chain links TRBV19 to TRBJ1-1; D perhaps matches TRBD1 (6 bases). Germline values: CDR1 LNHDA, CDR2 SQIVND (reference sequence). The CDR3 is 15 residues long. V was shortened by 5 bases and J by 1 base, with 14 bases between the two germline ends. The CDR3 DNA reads TGTGCCAGTAGTCCCAACCGGGACACGAACACTGAAGCTTTCTTT. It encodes CASSPNRDTNTEAFF.

CDR3 loop: CASSSHRARGEKLFF. DNA of the CDR3: TGTGCCAGCAGCTCTCACAGGGCTAGGGGTGAAAAACTGTTTTTT. V gene TRBV28 combines with J gene TRBJ1-4; TRBD1 might be the D (6 bases). The CDR3 runs to 15 residues. Per germline, CDR1 MDHEN and CDR2 SYDVKM. V was shortened by 6 bases and J by 7 bases, with 18 bases between the two germline ends. The variable domain in full, with the rest retrieved from reference TRBV28 and TRBJ1-4, is DVKVTQSSRYLVKRTGEKVFLECVQDMDHENMFWYRQDPGLGLRLIYFSYDVKMKEKGDIPEGYSVSREKKERFSLILESASTNQTSMYLCASSSHRARGEKLFFGSGTQLSVL.

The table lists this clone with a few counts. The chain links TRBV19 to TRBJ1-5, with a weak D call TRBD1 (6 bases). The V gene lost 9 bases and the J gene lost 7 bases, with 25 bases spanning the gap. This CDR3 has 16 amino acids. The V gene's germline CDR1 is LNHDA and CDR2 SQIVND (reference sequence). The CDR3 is CASNPSGWGQGQPQHF. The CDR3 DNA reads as TGTGCCAGCAACCCCTCTGGCTGGGGGCAGGGGCAGCCCCAGCATTTT. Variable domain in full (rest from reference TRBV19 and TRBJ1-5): DGGITQSPKYLFRKEGQNVTLSCEQNLNHDAMYWYRQDPGQGLRLIYYSQIVNDFQKGDIAEGYSVSREKKESFPLTVTSAQKNPTAFYLCASNPSGWGQGQPQHFGDGTRLSIL.

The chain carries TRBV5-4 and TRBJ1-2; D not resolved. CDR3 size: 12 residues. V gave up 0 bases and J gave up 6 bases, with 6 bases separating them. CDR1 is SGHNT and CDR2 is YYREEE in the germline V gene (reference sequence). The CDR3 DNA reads TGTGCCAGCAGCTTGGATGTAGATGGCTACACCTTC. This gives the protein CASSLDVDGYTF. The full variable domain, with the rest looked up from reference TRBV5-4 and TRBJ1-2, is ETGVTQSPTHLIKTRGQQVTLRCSSQSGHNTVSWYQQALGQGPQFIFQYYREEENGRGNFPPRFSGLQFPNYSSELNVNALELDDSALYLCASSLDVDGYTFGSGTRLTVV.

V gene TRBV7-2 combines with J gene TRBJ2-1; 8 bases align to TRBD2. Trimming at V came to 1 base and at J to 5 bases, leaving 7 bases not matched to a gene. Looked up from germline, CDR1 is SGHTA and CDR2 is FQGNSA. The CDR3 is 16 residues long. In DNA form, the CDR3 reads TGTGCCAGCAGCTTAGAGACCAGCGGGGGCAACAATGAGCAGTTCTTC. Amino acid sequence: CASSLETSGGNNEQFF.

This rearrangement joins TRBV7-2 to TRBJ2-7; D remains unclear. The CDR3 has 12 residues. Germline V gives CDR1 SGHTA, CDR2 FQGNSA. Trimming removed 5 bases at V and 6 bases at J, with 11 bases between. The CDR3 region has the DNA TGTGCCAGCAGCGCCTACAGAGTCGAGCAGTACTTC. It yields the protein CASSAYRVEQYF.

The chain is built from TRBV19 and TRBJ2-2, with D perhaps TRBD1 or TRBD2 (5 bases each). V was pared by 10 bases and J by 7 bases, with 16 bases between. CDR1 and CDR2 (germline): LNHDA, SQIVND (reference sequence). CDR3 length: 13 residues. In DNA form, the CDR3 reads TGTGCCACCCGAGGGGAGCGAGGCGGGGAGCTGTTTTTT. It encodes CATRGERGGELFF.

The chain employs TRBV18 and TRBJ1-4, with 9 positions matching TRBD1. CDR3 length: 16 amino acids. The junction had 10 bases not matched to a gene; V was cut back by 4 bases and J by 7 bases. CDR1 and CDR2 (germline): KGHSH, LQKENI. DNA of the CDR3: TGTGCCAGCTCACATAATTCGCGACAGGGGGTTGAAAAACTGTTTTTT. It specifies CASSHNSRQGVEKLFF.

The CDR3 loop is CASSHGGQFNEKLFF. The CDR3 bases are TGTGCCAGTAGCCACGGGGGACAGTTTAATGAAAAACTGTTTTTT. The V call is TRBV19, the J call TRBJ1-4; TRBD1 agrees at 7 bases. CDR3 length: 15 residues. Germline loops: CDR1 LNHDA, CDR2 SQIVND (reference sequence). The V segment lost 6 bases and the J segment 4 bases; nucleotides outside the gene matches: 8.

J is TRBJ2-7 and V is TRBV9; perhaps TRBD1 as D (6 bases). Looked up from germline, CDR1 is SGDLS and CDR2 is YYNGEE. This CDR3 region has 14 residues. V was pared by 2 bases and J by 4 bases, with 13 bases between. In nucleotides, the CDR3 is TGTGCCAGCAGCGTTCAGGGGCTTGGTTACGAGCAGTACTTC. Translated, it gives CASSVQGLGYEQYF.

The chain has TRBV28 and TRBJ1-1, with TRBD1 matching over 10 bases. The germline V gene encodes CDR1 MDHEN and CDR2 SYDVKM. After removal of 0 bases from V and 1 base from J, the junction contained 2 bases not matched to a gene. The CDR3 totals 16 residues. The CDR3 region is CASSLWGQGKNTEAFF. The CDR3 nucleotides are TGTGCCAGCAGTTTATGGGGACAGGGGAAGAACACTGAAGCTTTCTTT.

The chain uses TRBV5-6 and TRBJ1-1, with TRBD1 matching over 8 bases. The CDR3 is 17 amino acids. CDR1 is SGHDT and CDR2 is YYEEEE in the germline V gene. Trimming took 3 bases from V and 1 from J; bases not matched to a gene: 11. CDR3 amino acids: CASSWERPGGRNTEAFF. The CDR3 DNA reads TGTGCCAGCAGCTGGGAAAGACCAGGGGGCAGGAACACTGAAGCTTTCTTT.

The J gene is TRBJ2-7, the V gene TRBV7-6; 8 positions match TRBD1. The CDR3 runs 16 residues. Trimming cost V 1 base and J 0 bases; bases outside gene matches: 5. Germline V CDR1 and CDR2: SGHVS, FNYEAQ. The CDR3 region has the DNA TGTGCCAGCAGCTTAGGGGCAGGGGGCAGCTCCTACGAGCAGTACTTC. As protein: CASSLGAGGSSYEQYF.

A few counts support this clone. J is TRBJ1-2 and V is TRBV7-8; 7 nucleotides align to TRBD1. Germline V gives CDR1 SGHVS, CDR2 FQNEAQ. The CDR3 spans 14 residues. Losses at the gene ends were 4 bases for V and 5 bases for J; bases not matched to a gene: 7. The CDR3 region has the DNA TGTGCCAGCAGCTCCCGGGACAGAGTGTATGGCTACACCTTC. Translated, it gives CASSSRDRVYGYTF. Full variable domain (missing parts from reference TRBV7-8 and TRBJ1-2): GAGVSQSPRYKVAKRGQDVALRCDPISGHVSLFWYQQALGQGPEFLTYFQNEAQLDKSGLPSDRFFAERPEGSVSTLKIQRTQQEDSAVYLCASSSRDRVYGYTFGSGTRLTVV.

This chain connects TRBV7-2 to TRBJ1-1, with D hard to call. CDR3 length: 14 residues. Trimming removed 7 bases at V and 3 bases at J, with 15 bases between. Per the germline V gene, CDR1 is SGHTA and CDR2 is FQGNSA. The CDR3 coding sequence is TGTGCCAGCATCCCCGCCGGGCTCGACACTGAAGCTTTCTTT. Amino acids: CASIPAGLDTEAFF.